The 3 T cell receptor beta chains listed next were all sequenced from one sample in a study of blood T cell repertoires in COVID-19. Assay: immunoSEQ multiplex PCR; the TCRdb copy retains only in-frame clones and omits some. In the table there are approximately 40,000 clones, around 87% of which are singletons. The sample consisted of peripheral blood. Every receptor here comes from a man in his forties with COVID-19, enrolled during active disease.

This chain joins TRBV12-3 or TRBV12-4 and TRBJ2-7, with D maybe TRBD2 (5 bases). The CDR3 consists of 13 residues. Deletions cut 6 bases from V and 2 bases from J, with 11 bases between. The CDR3 region has the DNA TGTGCCAGCAGCACCGGAGGTCCCTACGAGCAGTACTTC. The encoded protein is CASSTGGPYEQYF.

This clone has just a few counts. The chain employs TRBV6-1 and TRBJ1-3; D possibly corresponds to TRBD1 (5 bases). This CDR3 comprises 16 residues. V was clipped by 2 bases and J by 1 base, with 12 bases between them. CDR1 MNHNS and CDR2 SASEGT come from the germline V gene. CDR3 protein: CASSESRAGSGNTIYF. CDR3 sequence (DNA): TGTGCCAGCAGTGAAAGTCGGGCAGGGTCTGGAAACACCATATATTTT.

The genes are TRBV11-2 and TRBJ1-3, with 9 bases fitting TRBD1. There are 18 residues in the CDR3. Germline V gene lookup returns CDR1 SGHAT and CDR2 FQNNGV. The V gene end was trimmed by 9 bases and the J gene end by 0 bases; junction bases not matched to a gene: 15. CDR3 in amino acids: CASRTPGQGRRSGNTIYF. CDR3 sequence (DNA): TGTGCCAGTCGAACACCGGGACAGGGTAGACGCTCTGGAAACACCATATATTTT.